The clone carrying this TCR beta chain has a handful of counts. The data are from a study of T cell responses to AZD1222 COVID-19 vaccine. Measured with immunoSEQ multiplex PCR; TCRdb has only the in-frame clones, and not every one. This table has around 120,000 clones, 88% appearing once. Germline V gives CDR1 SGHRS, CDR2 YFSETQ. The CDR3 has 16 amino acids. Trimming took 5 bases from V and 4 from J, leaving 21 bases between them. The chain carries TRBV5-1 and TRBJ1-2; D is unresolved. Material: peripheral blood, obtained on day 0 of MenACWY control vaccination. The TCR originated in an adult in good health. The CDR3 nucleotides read TGCGCCAGCAGAGTTGTGTACCGTGGGGAAGCCTATGGCTACACCTTC. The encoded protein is CASRVVYRGEAYGYTF. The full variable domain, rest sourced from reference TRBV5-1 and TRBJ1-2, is KAGVTQTPRYLIKTRGQQVTLSCSPISGHRSVSWYQQTPGQGLQFLFEYFSETQRNKGNFPGRFSGRQFSNSRSEMNVSTLELGDSALYLCASRVVYRGEAYGYTFGSGTRLTVV.